The 14 T cell receptor beta chains below all came from one sample that was sequenced in a study of TIL therapy for anti-PD-1-resistant metastatic lung cancer. Regarding time point: pre-treatment sample, taken before nivolumab and TIL therapy. Sequencing used immunoSEQ v3. Repertoires were generated with immunoSEQ multiplex PCR, while TCRdb's copy carries only in-frame clones and drops some. Among roughly 20,000 clones listed, around 70% were seen once. The source material was blood, sampled at baseline. The origin of the receptors is a person between 25 and 80 years old with non-small cell lung cancer.

The V and J genes are TRBV30 and TRBJ2-3; no clear D gene. The germline CDR1 and CDR2 sequences are GTSNPN and SVGIG (reference sequence). The CDR3 runs to 15 residues. V was shortened by 7 bases and J by 2 bases, with 19 bases between the two germline ends. The CDR3 nucleotides are TGTGCCTACGCCTCCGACTCCCTGCCCACAGATACGCAGTATTTT. This sequence encodes CAYASDSLPTDTQYF. The full variable domain, its missing parts supplied by reference TRBV30 and TRBJ2-3, is SQTIHQWPATLVQPVGSPLSLECTVEGTSNPNLYWYRQAAGRGLQLLFYSVGIGQISSEVPQNLSASRPQDRQFILSSKKLLLSDSGFYLCAYASDSLPTDTQYFGPGTRLTVL.

This clone has just a few counts. The V and J genes are TRBV4-3 and TRBJ2-3, with a tentative D call TRBD2 (6 bases). The CDR3 has 16 residues. V was shortened by 2 bases and J by 5 bases, with 17 bases between the two germline ends. Germline V lookup: CDR1 LGHNA, CDR2 YSLEER. CDR3 in amino acids: CASSQLFGEAGDTQYF. DNA for the CDR3: TGCGCCAGCAGCCAACTCTTCGGGGAGGCCGGAGATACGCAGTATTTT.

The chain combines TRBV18 with TRBJ2-5; 7 nucleotides align to TRBD2. From germline, CDR1 is KGHSH and CDR2 LQKENI. Trimming at V came to 6 bases and at J to 4 bases, leaving 11 bases not matched to a gene. The CDR3 has 15 residues. CDR3 bases: TGTGCCAGCTCCTTTCCGGGAGGCGGCGCAGAGACCCAGTACTTC. It translates to CASSFPGGGAETQYF.

The CDR3 coding sequence is TGTGCCAGCAGTGAATCAGTTGGGACAGTCTATGGCTACACCTTC. Translation: CASSESVGTVYGYTF. The rearrangement uses TRBV6-1 and TRBJ1-2; 7 nucleotides match TRBD1. The CDR3 totals 15 residues. CDR1 is MNHNS and CDR2 is SASEGT in the germline V gene. The V segment lost 2 bases and the J segment 4 bases; nucleotides outside the gene matches: 7.

The chain recombines TRBV3-1 (or the pseudogene TRBV3-2) with TRBJ1-2, with D possibly TRBD1 on 5 matching bases. The CDR3 covers 13 residues. The V end lost 1 base, the J end lost 5 bases, and 8 bases lay between the germline ends. Germline assignment: CDR1 LGHDT and CDR2 YNNKEL (reference sequence). CDR3 protein: CASSQAGGYGYTF. In nucleotides, the CDR3 is TGTGCCAGCAGCCAAGCGGGGGGATATGGCTACACCTTC.

The gene calls are TRBV10-3 and TRBJ1-2; possible D gene TRBD1, 5 bases. V dropped 7 bases and J dropped 8 bases, with 14 bases sitting between them. From germline, CDR1 is ENHRY and CDR2 SYGVKD. CDR3 size: 12 residues. The DNA for the CDR3 is TGTGCCATCAACCCTGAAAGGGGAGGCTACACCTTC. The encoded protein is CAINPERGGYTF.

The V gene is TRBV19, the J gene TRBJ2-3; tentative D call: TRBD2 (6 bases). Germline lookup yields CDR1 LNHDA and CDR2 SQIVND (reference sequence). There are 15 residues in the CDR3. Deletions cut 3 bases from V and 2 bases from J, with 12 bases between. As DNA, the CDR3 is TGTGCCAGTAGTATCTTAGCGGAGACCACAGATACGCAGTATTTT. Translated, it gives CASSILAETTDTQYF.

This chain uses TRBV6-5 with TRBJ1-2; D might be TRBD1 (5 bases). Trimming stripped 8 bases from V and 8 bases from J, with 21 bases between. Per the germline V gene, CDR1 is MNHEY and CDR2 is SVGAGI. The length of the CDR3 is 14 residues. The CDR3 DNA reads as TGTGCCAGCTCCCCTACCGGGACGACCCCCGGCTACACCTTC. It codes for CASSPTGTTPGYTF.

CDR3 coding DNA: TGTGCCGCGTCAGGCAGGTCCAATCAGCCCCAGCATTTT. This encodes CAASGRSNQPQHF. This sequence joins TRBV19 and TRBJ1-5; the D is unclear. The V gene's germline CDR1 is LNHDA and CDR2 SQIVND (reference sequence). The CDR3 is made up of 13 amino acids. V shed 11 bases and J shed 3 bases, with 14 bases lying between them.

This chain connects TRBV7-8 to TRBJ2-5, with TRBD2 matching 12 bases. Germline V lookup: CDR1 SGHVS, CDR2 FQNEAQ. This CDR3 is built from 19 residues. J was trimmed by 6 bases and V by 5 bases; bases with no gene match: 19. The CDR3 DNA follows: TGTGCCAGCAGCGACGATCGACTAGCGGGAGAGACTGGGTACCAGACCCAGTACTTC. It codes for CASSDDRLAGETGYQTQYF.

This CDR3 reads CASSFGVIETQYF. The CDR3 DNA sequence: TGTGCCAGCAGCTTCGGGGTGATCGAGACCCAGTACTTC. J is TRBJ2-5 and V is TRBV7-9; possible D gene TRBD2, 5 bases. V lost 3 bases, J lost 5 bases, and 10 bases lay in between. CDR3 size: 13 residues. Looked up from germline, CDR1 is SEHNR and CDR2 is FQNEAQ (reference sequence).

V and J are TRBV30 and TRBJ1-4, with 8 bases that match TRBD1. This CDR3 region has 16 residues. Trimming at V came to 3 bases and at J to 5 bases, leaving 11 bases not matched to a gene. Germline V gene lookup returns CDR1 GTSNPN and CDR2 SVGIG (reference sequence). DNA for the CDR3: TGTGCCTGGAGCCGTTCCTGGGACAGGTCGAATGAAAAACTGTTTTTT. Translated: CAWSRSWDRSNEKLFF.

This clone was picked up one time. V and J are TRBV27 and TRBJ2-1, with 10 nucleotides matching TRBD1. In germline, CDR1 is MNHEY, CDR2 SMNVEV (reference sequence). V dropped 0 bases and J dropped 9; count of bases not matched to a gene: 11. The CDR3 consists of 17 residues. The CDR3 nucleotides read TGTGCCAGCAGTTTATCCCTATGGACAGGGGGGGGCGGTGAGCAGTTCTTC. This sequence encodes CASSLSLWTGGGGEQFF.

This clone was observed once. The genes are TRBV20-1 and TRBJ2-5; no reliable D call. Germline CDR1 reads DFQATT; CDR2 reads SNEGSKA (reference sequence). Between the trimmed V and J ends, which lost 2 bases and 4 bases, there was a span of 5 bases. This CDR3 has 11 residues. The CDR3 bases are TGCAGTGCTAGAATTAGAGAGACCCAGTACTTC. It translates to CSARIRETQYF.